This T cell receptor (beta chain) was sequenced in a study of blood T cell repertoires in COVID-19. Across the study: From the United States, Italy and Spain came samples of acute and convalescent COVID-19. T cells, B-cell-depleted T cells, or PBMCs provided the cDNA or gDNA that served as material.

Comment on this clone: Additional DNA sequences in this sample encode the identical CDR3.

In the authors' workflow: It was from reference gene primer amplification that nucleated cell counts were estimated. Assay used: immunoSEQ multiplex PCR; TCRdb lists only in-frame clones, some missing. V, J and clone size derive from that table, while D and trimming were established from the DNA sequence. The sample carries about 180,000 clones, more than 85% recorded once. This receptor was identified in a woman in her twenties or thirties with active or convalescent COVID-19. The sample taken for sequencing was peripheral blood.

In DNA form, the CDR3 reads TGTGCCAGCTCTTCAGGTTATAGCAATCAGCCCCAGCATTTT. This sequence encodes CASSSGYSNQPQHF. The V and J genes are TRBV18 and TRBJ1-5; D gene uncertain. Trimming took off 6 bases at V and 0 bases at J, with 9 bases between the two ends. Germline CDR1 is KGHSH and CDR2 is LQKENI. The CDR3 runs 14 residues.